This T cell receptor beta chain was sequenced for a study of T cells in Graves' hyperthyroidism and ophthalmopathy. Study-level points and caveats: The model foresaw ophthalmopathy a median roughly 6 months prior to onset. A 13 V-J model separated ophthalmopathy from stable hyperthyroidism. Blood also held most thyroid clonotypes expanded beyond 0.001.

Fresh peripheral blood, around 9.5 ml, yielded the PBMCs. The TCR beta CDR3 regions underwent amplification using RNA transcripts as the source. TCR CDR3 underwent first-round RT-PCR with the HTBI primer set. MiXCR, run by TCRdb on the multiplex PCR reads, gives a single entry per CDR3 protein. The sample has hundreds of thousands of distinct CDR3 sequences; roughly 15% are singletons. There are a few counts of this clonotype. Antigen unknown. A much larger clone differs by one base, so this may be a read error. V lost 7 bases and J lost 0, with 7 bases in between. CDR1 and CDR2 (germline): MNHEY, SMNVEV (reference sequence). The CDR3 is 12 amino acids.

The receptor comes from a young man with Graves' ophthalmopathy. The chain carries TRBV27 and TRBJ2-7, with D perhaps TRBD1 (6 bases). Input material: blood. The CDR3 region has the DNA TGTGCCAGCACGGACAGCTCCTACGAGCAGTACTTC. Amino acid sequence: CASTDSSYEQYF.